Reported below is one T cell receptor beta chain. This CDR3 is 14 amino acids long. The germline V gene has CDR1 MDHEN and CDR2 SYDVKM. Trimming removed 2 bases from V and 2 bases from J, with 4 bases in between. This sample was included in a study of PD-1 blockade in classical Hodgkin lymphoma. All the patients suffered relapse after autologous stem cell transplantation, and brentuximab vedotin exposure differed. Complete response, partial response or progressive disease made up the best responses. Profiled with immunoSEQ multiplex PCR; TCRdb holds only in-frame clones, not every one. The sample carries about 40,000 clones, about 90% recorded once.

This receptor was identified in a human donor with classical Hodgkin lymphoma. The chain joins TRBV28 to TRBJ2-6; D remains ambiguous. Source: peripheral blood mononuclear cells (PBMCs), taken before the second cycle of nivolumab. The CDR3 region is CASSLATGANVLTF. In DNA, the CDR3 is TGTGCCAGCAGTTTAGCCACTGGGGCCAACGTCCTGACTTTC.